The clone carrying this TCR beta chain has only a few counts. The data derive from a study of T cells after yellow fever vaccination. Overall study context: Fractions of low cell number were prepared using SMART-Seq v4 Ultra Low Input.

TCRdb redid the calling of the 5' RACE reads with MiXCR, one entry per CDR3 protein. The sample yields about 340,000 distinct CDR3 sequences, approximately 12% seen once. Germline CDR1 LGHNA, CDR2 YSLEER. The CDR3 length is 17 residues. The trim removed 4 bases at V and 3 bases at J, leaving 6 bases unmatched. The rearrangement uses TRBV4-3 and TRBJ1-4, with 12 bases fitting TRBD1. The input for sequencing was CD4+ T cells sorted from PBMCs, taken 15 days after the yellow fever booster vaccination. The TCR sequence derives from a man younger than 35 who received the YFV17D yellow fever vaccine. In nucleotides, the CDR3 is TGCGCCAGCAGCCCGGGACAGGGGGCGAGGGCTAATGAAAAACTGTTTTTT. Protein: CASSPGQGARANEKLFF.